This T cell receptor (beta chain) was obtained from a study of cytomegalovirus exposure and HLA in healthy donors. Findings and limits, study-wide: For most TCR sequences rarity was the rule, although some public TCRs occurred in many donors.

This clone was seen just once. Its cognate antigen is unknown. The PCR ran on 60 Vbeta and 13 Jbeta primers. The protocol was immunoSEQ multiplex PCR, while the TCRdb copy is restricted to in-frame clones and leaves out a portion. This repertoire shows nearly 200,000 clones, 70% to 80% found once; its top ten account for nearly 0.4%. V shed 7 bases and J shed 6 bases, with 15 bases lying between them. The CDR3 sequence is 13 residues long. Germline V gene data show CDR1 as LNHDA and CDR2 as SQIVND (reference sequence). The gene calls are TRBV19 and TRBJ1-1; D gene ambiguous. Material for sequencing was PBMCs. This clonotype originated in a male donor in good health and CMV-seropositive. Here the CDR3 reads CASKVPERAEAFF. CDR3 nucleotides: TGTGCCAGTAAGGTCCCAGAGAGGGCTGAAGCTTTCTTT.